Following are 8 T cell receptor beta chains from one sample sequenced in a study of Ad26.COV2.S vaccination and SARS-CoV-2 variants. Assay: immunoSEQ multiplex PCR; the TCRdb copy retains only in-frame clones and omits some. The sample consists of approximately 280,000 clones, approximately 89% of them appearing once. The treatment is: some 20 received Ad26.COV2.S at low or high dose, single or two shots; about 5 received placebo; per-sample allocation not given. Collection of samples fell on day 63 after the first vaccine or placebo injection. This specimen consisted of peripheral blood, obtained in a trial of Ad26.COV2.S vaccine versus placebo. The receptors were sampled from a person aged 18-60 years who received the Ad26.COV2.S COVID-19 vaccine or a placebo.

This clone appeared a single time. V is TRBV2 and J is TRBJ2-3, with D possibly being TRBD1 (6 bases). Germline loops: CDR1 SNHLY, CDR2 FYNNEI. CDR3 length: 15 amino acids. V lost 0 bases and J lost 1, with 8 bases in between. The CDR3 spells CASSEAQGGTDTQYF. CDR3 sequence (DNA): TGTGCCAGCAGTGAAGCACAGGGAGGCACAGATACGCAGTATTTT.

The chain carries TRBV12-5 and TRBJ1-2; D uncertain. V lost 0 bases and J 6 bases, leaving 17 bases between the germline ends. There are 16 residues in the CDR3. Germline V gene sequence: CDR1 LGHNT, CDR2 FRNRAP. The CDR3 reads CASGLVLGSQLDGYTF. CDR3 coding DNA: TGTGCTAGTGGTTTGGTACTGGGGTCGCAGCTGGATGGCTACACCTTC. Complete variable domain (other parts from reference TRBV12-5 and TRBJ1-2): DARVTQTPRHKVTEMGQEVTMRCQPILGHNTVFWYRQTMMQGLELLAYFRNRAPLDDSGMPKDRFSAEMPDATLATLKIQPSEPRDSAVYFCASGLVLGSQLDGYTFGSGTRLTVV.

This clone came up once. The rearrangement links TRBV6-5 to TRBJ1-1; D not certain. The germline V gene encodes CDR1 MNHEY and CDR2 SVGAGI. V shed 2 bases and J shed 3 bases, with 7 bases lying between them. This CDR3 is 13 amino acids long. Here the CDR3 reads CASSYRRDTEAFF. The CDR3 coding sequence is TGTGCCAGCAGTTACCGCCGGGACACTGAAGCTTTCTTT.

CDR3 region: CASSFGQGNSPLHF. The CDR3 nucleotides are TGTGCCAGCAGCTTTGGACAGGGGAATTCACCCCTCCACTTT. J is TRBJ1-6 and V is TRBV5-6; 9 positions match TRBD1. J lost 7 bases, V lost 2 bases, and 1 base had no gene match. The CDR3 spans 14 residues. Germline V lookup: CDR1 SGHDT, CDR2 YYEEEE.

The chain's CDR3 is CASSFGRAVDTQYF. The CDR3 DNA follows: TGTGCCAGCAGCTTTGGCAGGGCGGTCGATACGCAGTATTTT. The genes are TRBV5-6 and TRBJ2-3; D possibly corresponds to TRBD1 (5 bases). Germline CDR1 and CDR2: SGHDT and YYEEEE. Trimming took 2 bases from V and 6 from J, leaving 13 bases between them. This CDR3 contains 14 residues. Drawing the rest from reference TRBV5-6 and TRBJ2-3, the complete variable domain is DAGVTQSPTHLIKTRGQQVTLRCSPKSGHDTVSWYQQALGQGPQFIFQYYEEEERQRGNFPDRFSGHQFPNYSSELNVNALLLGDSALYLCASSFGRAVDTQYFGPGTRLTVL.

V gene TRBV12-3 or TRBV12-4 combines with J gene TRBJ2-7; D gene unclear. Trimming removed 2 bases at V and 3 bases at J, with 8 bases between. The CDR3 has 13 residues. The CDR3 loop reads CASSLNSLYEQYF. The CDR3 DNA follows: TGTGCCAGCAGTTTAAACAGCCTCTACGAGCAGTACTTC.

The chain couples TRBV6-9 to TRBJ2-5; 7 nucleotides align to TRBD1. CDR3 length: 13 residues. Per the germline V gene, CDR1 is MNHGY and CDR2 is SVAAGI. Germline trimming cut 8 bases from V and 3 bases from J; bases unmatched to any gene: 6. CDR3 sequence reads: CASSLGQKETQYF. As DNA, the CDR3 is TGTGCCAGCTCCTTGGGACAGAAAGAGACCCAGTACTTC.

V and J are TRBV5-4 and TRBJ2-3; tentatively, D is TRBD2 (5 bases). Germline values: CDR1 SGHNT, CDR2 YYREEE (reference sequence). Deletions cut 5 bases from V and 2 bases from J, with 15 bases between. CDR3 length equals 15 residues. The CDR3 region is CASRPRSGDTDTQYF. The CDR3 DNA reads TGTGCCAGCAGGCCCCGGAGCGGAGACACAGATACGCAGTATTTT.